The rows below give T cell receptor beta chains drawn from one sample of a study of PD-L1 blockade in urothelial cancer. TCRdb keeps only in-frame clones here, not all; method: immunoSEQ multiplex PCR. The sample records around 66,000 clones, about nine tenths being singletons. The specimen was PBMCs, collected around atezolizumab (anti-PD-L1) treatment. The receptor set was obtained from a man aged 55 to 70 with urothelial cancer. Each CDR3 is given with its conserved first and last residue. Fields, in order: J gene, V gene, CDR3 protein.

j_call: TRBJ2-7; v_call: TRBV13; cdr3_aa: CASSEQGSEQYF
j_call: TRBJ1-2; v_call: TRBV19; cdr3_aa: CASRKGTDRYYGYTF
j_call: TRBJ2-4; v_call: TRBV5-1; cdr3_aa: CASSLITGGYIQYF
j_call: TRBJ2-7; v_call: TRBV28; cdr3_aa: CASSLTSYEQYF
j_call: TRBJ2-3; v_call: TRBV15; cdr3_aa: CATSSPGRGVRTDTQYF
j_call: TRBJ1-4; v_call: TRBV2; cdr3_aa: CASSGGEREKLFF
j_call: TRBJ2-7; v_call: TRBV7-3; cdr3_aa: CASSSRVRGSSSYEQYF
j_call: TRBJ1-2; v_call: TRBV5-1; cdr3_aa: CASSLDTYYGYTF
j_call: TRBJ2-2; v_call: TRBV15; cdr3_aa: CATRRGRYTGELFF
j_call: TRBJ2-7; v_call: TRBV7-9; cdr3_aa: CASTGTGDRAHEQYF
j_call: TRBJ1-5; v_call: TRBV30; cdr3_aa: CAWSDRASNQPQHF
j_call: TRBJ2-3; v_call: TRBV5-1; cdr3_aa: CASSLVAGSDTQYF
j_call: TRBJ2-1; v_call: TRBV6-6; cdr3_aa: CASSYIQGAEQFF
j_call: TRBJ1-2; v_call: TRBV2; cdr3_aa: CASRNDRSNYGYTF
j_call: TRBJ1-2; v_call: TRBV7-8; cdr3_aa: CASSLAGFGQGGYTF
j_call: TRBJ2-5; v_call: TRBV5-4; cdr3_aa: CASSLGGGGIQETQYF
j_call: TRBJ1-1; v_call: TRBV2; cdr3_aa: CASSPATRGTEAFF
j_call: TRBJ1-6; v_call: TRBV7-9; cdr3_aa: CASSLGADSPLHF
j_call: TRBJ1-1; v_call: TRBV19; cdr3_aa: CASSSTASTEAFF
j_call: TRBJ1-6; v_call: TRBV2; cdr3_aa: CASSGLSSYNSPLHF
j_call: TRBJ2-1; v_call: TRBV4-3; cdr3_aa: CASSQTSSYPYNEQFF
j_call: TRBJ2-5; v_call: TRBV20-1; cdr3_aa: CSARVQGTQYF